This TCR beta chain emerged from a study of blood T cell repertoires in COVID-19. The overall study: COVID-19 samples, acute and convalescent, were from the United States, Italy and Spain.

CDR1 and CDR2 from the germline V gene are MDHEN and SYDVKM. V was pared by 6 bases and J by 3 bases, with 12 bases between. The CDR3 covers 14 residues. Data came from immunoSEQ multiplex PCR; TCRdb stores just in-frame clones and leaves some out. The sample shows about 45,000 clones, roughly 80% of them seen only once. This clonotype was obtained from a man between 45 and 60 years old with active COVID-19. The V and J genes are TRBV28 and TRBJ1-3; D might be TRBD1 (5 bases). Sample: peripheral blood. CDR3 amino acids: CASRGMGGGNTIYF. DNA of the CDR3: TGTGCCAGCAGGGGAATGGGGGGTGGAAACACCATATATTTT.